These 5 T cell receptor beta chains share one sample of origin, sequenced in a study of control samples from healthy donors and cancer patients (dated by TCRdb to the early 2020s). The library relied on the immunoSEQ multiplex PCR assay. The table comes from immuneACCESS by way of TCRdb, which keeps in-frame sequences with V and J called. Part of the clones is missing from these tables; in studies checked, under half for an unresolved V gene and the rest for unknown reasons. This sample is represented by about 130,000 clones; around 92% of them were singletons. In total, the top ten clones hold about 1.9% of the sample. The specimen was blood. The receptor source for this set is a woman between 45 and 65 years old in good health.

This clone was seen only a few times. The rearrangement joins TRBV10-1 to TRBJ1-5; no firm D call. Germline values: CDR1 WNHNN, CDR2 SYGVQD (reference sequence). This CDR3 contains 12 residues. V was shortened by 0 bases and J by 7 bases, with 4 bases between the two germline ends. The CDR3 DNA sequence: TGCGCCAGCAGTGAGTCGAGACAGCCCCAGCATTTT. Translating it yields CASSESRQPQHF.

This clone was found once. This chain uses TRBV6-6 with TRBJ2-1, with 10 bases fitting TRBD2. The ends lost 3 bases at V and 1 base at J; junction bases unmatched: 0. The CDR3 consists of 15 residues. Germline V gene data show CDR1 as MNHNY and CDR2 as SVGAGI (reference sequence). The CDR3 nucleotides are TGTGCCAGCAGTTATAGCGGGGGGTCCTACAATGAGCAGTTCTTC. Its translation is CASSYSGGSYNEQFF.

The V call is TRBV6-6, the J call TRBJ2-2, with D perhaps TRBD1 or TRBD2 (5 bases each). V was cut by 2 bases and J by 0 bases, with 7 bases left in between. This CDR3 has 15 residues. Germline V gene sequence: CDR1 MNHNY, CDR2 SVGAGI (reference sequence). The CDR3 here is CASSYPGPNTGELFF. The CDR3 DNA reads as TGTGCCAGCAGTTACCCGGGGCCGAACACCGGGGAGCTGTTTTTT.

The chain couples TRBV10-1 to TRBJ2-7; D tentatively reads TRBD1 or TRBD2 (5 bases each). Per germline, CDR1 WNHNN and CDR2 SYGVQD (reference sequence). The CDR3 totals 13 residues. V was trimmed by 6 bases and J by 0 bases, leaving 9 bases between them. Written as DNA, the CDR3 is TGCGCCAGCAGCCCCGGGACCTCCTACGAGCAGTACTTC. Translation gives CASSPGTSYEQYF.

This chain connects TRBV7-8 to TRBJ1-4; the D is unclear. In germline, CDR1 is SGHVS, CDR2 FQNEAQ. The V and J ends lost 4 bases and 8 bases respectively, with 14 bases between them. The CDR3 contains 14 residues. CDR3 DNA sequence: TGTGCCAGCAGCTCAATGCTGGCTGGGGAAAAACTGTTTTTT. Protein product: CASSSMLAGEKLFF.